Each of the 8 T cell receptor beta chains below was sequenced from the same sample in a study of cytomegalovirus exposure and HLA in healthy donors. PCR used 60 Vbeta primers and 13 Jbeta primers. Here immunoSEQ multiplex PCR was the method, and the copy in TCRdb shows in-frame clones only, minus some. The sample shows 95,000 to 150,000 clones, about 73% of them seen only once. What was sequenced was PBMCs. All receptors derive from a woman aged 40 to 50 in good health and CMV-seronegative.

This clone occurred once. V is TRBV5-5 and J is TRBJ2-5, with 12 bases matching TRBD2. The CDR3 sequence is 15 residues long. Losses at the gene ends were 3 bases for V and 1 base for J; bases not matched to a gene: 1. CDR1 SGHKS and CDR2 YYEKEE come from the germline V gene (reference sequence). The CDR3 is CASSWTSGTQETQYF. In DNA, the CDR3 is TGTGCCAGCAGCTGGACTAGCGGGACCCAAGAGACCCAGTACTTC. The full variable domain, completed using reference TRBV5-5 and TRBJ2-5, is DAGVTQSPTHLIKTRGQQVTLRCSPISGHKSVSWYQQVLGQGPQFIFQYYEKEERGRGNFPDRFSARQFPNYSSELNVNALLLGDSALYLCASSWTSGTQETQYFGPGTRLLVL.

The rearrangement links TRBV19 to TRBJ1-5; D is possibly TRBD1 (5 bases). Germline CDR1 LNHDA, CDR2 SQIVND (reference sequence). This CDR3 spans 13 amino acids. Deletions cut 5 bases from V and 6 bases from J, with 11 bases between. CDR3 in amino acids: CASSPQGGQPQHF. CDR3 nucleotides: TGTGCCAGTAGTCCGCAGGGTGGTCAGCCCCAGCATTTT.

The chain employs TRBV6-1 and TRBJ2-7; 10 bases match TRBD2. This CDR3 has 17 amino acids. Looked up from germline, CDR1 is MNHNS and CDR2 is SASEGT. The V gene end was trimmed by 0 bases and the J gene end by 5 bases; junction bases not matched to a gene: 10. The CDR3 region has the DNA TGTGCCAGCAGTGAAGCGGTGTTAGCGGGAGGTAGCAACGAGCAGTACTTC. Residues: CASSEAVLAGGSNEQYF.

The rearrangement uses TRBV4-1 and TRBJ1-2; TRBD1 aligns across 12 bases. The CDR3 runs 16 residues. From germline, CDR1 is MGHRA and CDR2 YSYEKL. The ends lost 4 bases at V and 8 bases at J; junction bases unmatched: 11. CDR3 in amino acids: CASSPLGTGGARGYTF. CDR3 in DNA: TGCGCCAGCAGCCCCCTCGGGACAGGGGGCGCCAGGGGCTACACCTTC.

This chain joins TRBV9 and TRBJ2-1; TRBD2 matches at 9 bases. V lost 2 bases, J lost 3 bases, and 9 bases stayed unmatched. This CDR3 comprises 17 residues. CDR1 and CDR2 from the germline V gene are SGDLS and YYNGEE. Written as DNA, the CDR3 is TGTGCCAGCAGCGTCAGCCCGGGGCGGGGGGGCTACAATGAGCAGTTCTTC. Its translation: CASSVSPGRGGYNEQFF. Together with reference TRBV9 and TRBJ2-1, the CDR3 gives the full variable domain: DSGVTQTPKHLITATGQRVTLRCSPRSGDLSVYWYQQSLDQGLQFLIQYYNGEERAKGNILERFSAQQFPDLHSELNLSSLELGDSALYFCASSVSPGRGGYNEQFFGPGTRLTVL.

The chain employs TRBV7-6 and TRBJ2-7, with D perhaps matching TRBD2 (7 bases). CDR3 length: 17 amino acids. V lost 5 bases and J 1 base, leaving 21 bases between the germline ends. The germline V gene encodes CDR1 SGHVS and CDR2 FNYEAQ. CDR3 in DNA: TGTGCCAGCAGCCGCTGGGGGGGCCCTACCGTATCCTACGAGCAGTACTTC. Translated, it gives CASSRWGGPTVSYEQYF.

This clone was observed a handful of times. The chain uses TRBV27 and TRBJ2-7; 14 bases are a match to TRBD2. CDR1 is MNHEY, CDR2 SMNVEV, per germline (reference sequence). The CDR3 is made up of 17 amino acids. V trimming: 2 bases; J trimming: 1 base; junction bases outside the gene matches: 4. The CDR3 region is CASSLRLAGGISYEQYF. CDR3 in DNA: TGTGCCAGCAGTTTACGACTAGCGGGAGGGATATCCTACGAGCAGTACTTC.

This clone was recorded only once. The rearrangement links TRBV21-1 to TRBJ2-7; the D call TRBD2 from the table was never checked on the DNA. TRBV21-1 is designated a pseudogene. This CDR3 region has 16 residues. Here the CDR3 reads CASSKGGSGRANEQYF. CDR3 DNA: TGTGCCAGCAGCAAAGGGGGCAGCGGGAGGGCCAACGAGCAGTACTTC.